Given below is one T cell receptor beta chain in context. Within the sample, other DNA sequences also encode this same CDR3. This PCR relied on a set of 60 Vbeta primers and 13 Jbeta primers. The table came from immunoSEQ multiplex PCR; TCRdb's copy has only in-frame clones and leaves some out. In the table there are around 190,000 clones, more than 75% of which are singletons. The data originate from a study of cytomegalovirus exposure and HLA in healthy donors. Trimming removed 0 bases from V and 5 bases from J, with 10 bases in between. The CDR3 is 14 residues long. Germline values: CDR1 MNHEY, CDR2 SVGAGI.

This TCR came from a woman in her late teens or twenties in good health and CMV-seronegative. The chain joins TRBV6-5 to TRBJ1-1; D possibly corresponds to TRBD1 (5 bases). The specimen was PBMCs. The CDR3 DNA follows: TGTGCCAGCAGTTACTCGACGGGGGGGACTGAAGCTTTCTTT. This encodes CASSYSTGGTEAFF.